This T cell receptor (beta chain) emerged from a study of vaccination and CD4 T cells after COVID-19. Turning to the study itself: Each control culture was treated with a CEFX pool, an HIV-1 Nef pool, or no peptide.

Trimming took 0 bases from V and 6 from J, leaving 15 bases between them. The CDR3 is 15 residues long. The Oncomine TCR Beta short-read assay generated sequence data from the DNA of cultured CD4+ T cells. TCRdb re-called the PCR reads through MiXCR, storing one row per CDR3 protein. The sample records approximately 8,100 distinct CDR3 sequences, under 65% being singletons. Documented treatment: approximately nine-day PBMC culture with coronavirus spike peptide pools or control peptides (ViraFEST assay). Roughly 2.1 million PBMCs went into each well for culture with approximately 9.4 IU/ml IL-2 and around 9.6 ug/ml peptide pools. As for this clonotype: Its antigen is unknown.

V usage is TRBV23-1 and J usage is TRBJ2-7; no clear D gene. TRBV23-1 is an ORF for which the function is uncertain. The clonotype was recovered from a human donor who had recovered from COVID-19. Sequenced sample: CD4+ T cells from blood, cultured in vitro. In nucleotides, the CDR3 is TGCGCCAGCAGTCAATCTTGGCGGACCGTAGCCGAGCAGTACTTC. It is translated as CASSQSWRTVAEQYF.